Below, one T cell receptor (beta chain) is given with its context. Trimming removed 7 bases from V and 4 bases from J, with 26 bases in between. Germline CDR1 LNHDA, CDR2 SQIVND (reference sequence). The length of the CDR3 is 18 residues. These data belong to a study of control samples from healthy donors and cancer patients. The table came from immunoSEQ multiplex PCR; TCRdb's copy has only in-frame clones and leaves some out. Of about 150,000 clones in the sample, 80% to 95% were seen once. The chain employs TRBV19 and TRBJ1-5, with D maybe TRBD1 (6 bases). The sequence came from a woman in her forties in good health. The sample consisted of blood. CDR3 DNA sequence: TGTGCCAGTACTAACATAGGGTCACAGGGAAATGAGAATCAGCCCCAGCATTTT. It translates to CASTNIGSQGNENQPQHF. Variable domain in full (rest from reference TRBV19 and TRBJ1-5): DGGITQSPKYLFRKEGQNVTLSCEQNLNHDAMYWYRQDPGQGLRLIYYSQIVNDFQKGDIAEGYSVSREKKESFPLTVTSAQKNPTAFYLCASTNIGSQGNENQPQHFGDGTRLSIL.